This record concerns one TCR beta chain sequence. The antigen it recognizes is unknown. Per-base quality was not reported, and no clone a single base away is much larger than it. Peripheral blood CD8+ and CD4+ T cells from healthy donors, Susac syndrome patients and multiple sclerosis patients were profiled by high-throughput TCR beta sequencing. The Susac syndrome patients fulfilled recently defined diagnostic criteria for either definite or probable disease. Bulk CD8+ and CD4+ T cells were purified by magnetic negative isolation, while CD8+ TEMRA cells were enriched using FACS. Blood was collected in EDTA tubes and processed within 24 hours, with PBMCs isolated through density gradient centrifugation. PBMCs intended for TCR sequencing were cryopreserved in liquid nitrogen and thawed later in a water bath at 37 degrees C. A purity of at least 90% was achieved for sorted or isolated CD4+, CD8+ and CD8+ TEMRA cells.

RNA was extracted with the RNeasy kit and 0.5 to 1 ug was reverse transcribed using random hexamers. TCR beta CDR3 regions were amplified with the immunoSEQ multiplex PCR assay covering 54 Vbeta and 13 Jbeta segments. PCR amplification bias was corrected using a synthetic template baseline for primer optimization and computational correction. For the original study's pipeline: Reads were annotated to V, D and J genes according to IMGT and were analyzed with immunoSEQ Analyzer, with only productive sequences retained. Clonality was computed as one minus Shannon entropy normalized by log2 of the number of productive unique sequences. For each patient and control, public and private clones were evaluated among the 100 most prevalent clones. Susac-specific clones were defined as absent from healthy and MS cohorts, over a thousand published viral clones and other ImmuneACCESS disease sequences. The raw public reads went through TCRdb reprocessing: fastp at Q25, MiXCR clone calling, in-frame beta chains kept. Rows merge per CDR3 protein into single entries with the most common DNA and genes. The V and J calls shown here were made by TCRdb, not taken from the authors' results. The sample yields roughly 250,000 distinct CDR3 sequences; about 96% were counted once. The ten most abundant clones make up approximately 0.094% of the sample.

The V end loses 1 base and the J end loses 3 bases, and a stretch of 14 bases separates them. The CDR3, from cysteine to phenylalanine, totals 16 residues. Kept here is only the CDR3 DNA, which spans 48 bases and is read in frame from base 1. CDR1 and CDR2, looked up from the germline V gene, are SGHDN and FVKESK. This sample was taken from a study of CD8 T cells in Susac syndrome (dated by TCRdb to about 2019). For the study in its entirety: Among the Susac syndrome patients who were sequenced, clinically active disease was present in six and clinical remission was observed in fewer than 10. At blood withdrawal, Susac syndrome patients were therapy-naive, treated with corticosteroids (with IVIg additionally given to some), or treated with IVIg alone. The study used repertoire sequencing to test whether antigen drove CD8+ T cell activation and differentiation in Susac syndrome. Findings and caveats that apply to the study as a whole: The TCR sequencing and HLA analysis was acknowledged to have included a relatively small number of individuals. The CD4+ T cell repertoire of patients with Susac syndrome showed no detectable clonal expansion.

This TCR came from a human donor with Susac syndrome. The sample was CD4+ T cells from PBMCs. The V gene is TRBV14 and the J gene is TRBJ2-3, and perhaps TRBD1 as D gene, on 6 matching bases. The bases read TGTGCCAGCAGCCAAGTCGGACAGCTGAGGACAGATACGCAGTATTTT. It is translated as CASSQVGQLRTDTQYF.